A single sample gave rise to the 32 T cell receptor beta chains below, sequenced in a study of beta chain features in type 1 diabetes. Study-level findings and limits: Shortening that was moderate but significant affected the TCRB CDR3s of Type 1 diabetes patients in all four CD4+ subsets.

Reverse transcription of all isolated RNA meant that expressed TCRB transcripts were sequenced. Method: immunoSEQ multiplex PCR; TCRdb's copy keeps in-frame clones and lacks some. The sample includes hundreds of thousands of clones, 15% of them seen just once. These receptors' antigens are unknown. The sequenced sample was naive CD4+ T cells from blood. The receptors were gathered from a man in his late teens or twenties with type 1 diabetes.

The rearrangement joins TRBV6-5 to TRBJ1-1, with TRBD1 matching 7 bases. J gave up 8 bases and V 5 bases, and 5 bases lay outside the gene matches. The CDR3 consists of 12 residues. Per germline, CDR1 MNHEY and CDR2 SVGAGI. This CDR3 is CASSNRQGEAFF. CDR3 DNA: TGTGCCAGCAGTAACCGACAGGGAGAAGCTTTCTTT.

This rearrangement joins TRBV7-2 to TRBJ1-2; possible D gene TRBD1, 5 bases. The CDR3 extends over 13 amino acids. The V gene lost 0 bases and the J gene lost 3 bases, with 5 bases spanning the gap. Per germline, CDR1 SGHTA and CDR2 FQGNSA. CDR3 sequence reads: CASSLAGDYGYTF. CDR3 DNA: TGTGCCAGCAGCTTAGCAGGGGACTATGGCTACACCTTC. Variable domain in full (rest from reference TRBV7-2 and TRBJ1-2): GAGVSQSPSNKVTEKGKDVELRCDPISGHTALYWYRQSLGQGLEFLIYFQGNSAPDKSGLPSDRFSAERTGGSVSTLTIQRTQQEDSAVYLCASSLAGDYGYTFGSGTRLTVV.

This sequence joins TRBV28 and TRBJ2-3, with D possibly TRBD1 on 5 matching bases. V was shortened by 6 bases and J by 1 base, with 8 bases between the two germline ends. The germline V gene encodes CDR1 MDHEN and CDR2 SYDVKM. CDR3 length: 13 amino acids. The CDR3 reads CASSRDGTDTQYF. The CDR3 DNA follows: TGTGCCAGCAGCAGGGATGGCACAGATACGCAGTATTTT.

This clone was recorded once. The chain recombines TRBV7-2 with TRBJ2-1, with TRBD2 matching 9 bases. V lost 8 bases, J lost 4 bases, and 6 bases stayed unmatched. Germline CDR1 and CDR2: SGHTA and FQGNSA. CDR3 length equals 14 residues. In DNA, the CDR3 is TGTGCCAGCTCCAGCGGGGGGCAGTACAATGAGCAGTTCTTC. Protein product: CASSSGGQYNEQFF.

There are a few counts of this clone. The gene calls are TRBV18 and TRBJ1-1; perhaps TRBD1 as D (6 bases). CDR1 and CDR2 (germline): KGHSH, LQKENI. Trimming pared 4 bases from V and 10 bases from J, leaving 22 bases between. CDR3 length: 15 amino acids. The CDR3 DNA is TGTGCCAGCTCACAGGGGCTTCAGGATGAAGGGGGAGCTTTCTTT. It codes for CASSQGLQDEGGAFF. The full variable domain, rest sourced from reference TRBV18 and TRBJ1-1, is NAGVMQNPRHLVRRRGQEARLRCSPMKGHSHVYWYRQLPEEGLKFMVYLQKENIIDESGMPKERFSAEFPKEGPSILRIQQVVRGDSAAYFCASSQGLQDEGGAFFGQGTRLTVV.

This clone was picked up a small number of times. V gene TRBV19 combines with J gene TRBJ1-5; D is unresolved. Trimming shortened V by 7 bases and J by 4 bases, and 17 bases separated the two germline ends. Germline values: CDR1 LNHDA, CDR2 SQIVND (reference sequence). CDR3 length: 15 amino acids. The CDR3 spells CASTRGGKWNQPQHF. The DNA of the CDR3 is TGTGCCAGTACCCGAGGAGGGAAGTGGAATCAGCCCCAGCATTTT.

The CDR3 coding sequence is TGTGCCATCAGTGATTCTACGGGAGGGAGGTTTACAGATACGCAGTATTTT. This translates into CAISDSTGGRFTDTQYF. The chain carries TRBV10-3 and TRBJ2-3; 8 nucleotides match TRBD2. Per the germline V gene, CDR1 is ENHRY and CDR2 is SYGVKD. Trimming removed 3 bases from V and 3 bases from J; junction bases left unmatched: 11. The CDR3 contains 17 residues.

The CDR3 loop is CASSPHRGTDTQYF. CDR3 in DNA: TGTGCCAGCAGCCCCCACAGGGGCACAGATACGCAGTATTTT. V and J are TRBV7-2 and TRBJ2-3; weak D call: TRBD1 (6 bases). V was cut by 5 bases and J by 1 base, with 10 bases left in between. The CDR3 is 14 residues long. Germline V gives CDR1 SGHTA, CDR2 FQGNSA. Full variable domain (outside the CDR3, taken from reference TRBV7-2 and TRBJ2-3): GAGVSQSPSNKVTEKGKDVELRCDPISGHTALYWYRQSLGQGLEFLIYFQGNSAPDKSGLPSDRFSAERTGGSVSTLTIQRTQQEDSAVYLCASSPHRGTDTQYFGPGTRLTVL.

This rearrangement joins TRBV5-6 to TRBJ2-5, with TRBD2 matching 9 bases. The J segment lost 12 bases and the V segment lost 4 bases, leaving 22 bases of the junction unmatched. The germline V gene has CDR1 SGHDT and CDR2 YYEEEE. The CDR3 consists of 17 residues. CDR3 residues: CASSLQPQKRGDRKEYF. The DNA of the CDR3 is TGTGCCAGCAGCCTACAGCCCCAAAAGCGGGGGGACCGAAAGGAGTACTTC.

This clone has more than one count but fewer than ten. This rearrangement joins TRBV4-3 to TRBJ1-2; possibly TRBD1 for D (6 bases). Trimming cost V 3 bases and J 5 bases, with 19 bases left between them. This CDR3 region has 16 residues. Germline V lookup: CDR1 LGHNA, CDR2 YSLEER. The DNA of the CDR3 is TGCGCCAGCAGCCAGGAGCCGTCCGGACAGCTGTATGGCTACACCTTC. Translated, it gives CASSQEPSGQLYGYTF.

The table lists this clone with a few counts. The chain couples TRBV5-1 to TRBJ2-6, with 7 bases fitting TRBD1. This CDR3 comprises 14 residues. CDR1 is SGHRS, CDR2 YFSETQ, per germline. V dropped 4 bases and J dropped 6; count of bases not matched to a gene: 4. CDR3 sequence (DNA): TGCGCCAGCAGCCCCGGGACAGCGGCCAACGTCCTGACTTTC. Protein sequence: CASSPGTAANVLTF.

The chain links TRBV18 to TRBJ2-5, with D perhaps matching TRBD1 (6 bases). V was clipped by 3 bases and J by 2 bases, with 10 bases between them. Per germline, CDR1 KGHSH and CDR2 LQKENI. The CDR3 is 14 amino acids. CDR3 loop: CASSPGRGQETQYF. Written as DNA, the CDR3 is TGTGCCAGCTCACCCGGCAGGGGACAAGAGACCCAGTACTTC.

J is TRBJ2-3 and V is TRBV30; 8 bases match TRBD2. The J segment lost 4 bases and the V segment lost 2 bases, leaving 8 bases of the junction unmatched. CDR1 GTSNPN and CDR2 SVGIG come from the germline V gene (reference sequence). CDR3 length: 15 amino acids. The CDR3 nucleotides read TGTGCCTGGAGTCCGTTAGCGGGAATAGCAGATACGCAGTATTTT. Protein product: CAWSPLAGIADTQYF.

This clone was picked up a small number of times. V and J are TRBV7-9 and TRBJ1-1, with 7 positions matching TRBD1. The V segment lost 6 bases and the J segment 9 bases; nucleotides outside the gene matches: 10. This CDR3 region has 13 residues. Germline CDR1 is SEHNR and CDR2 is FQNEAQ (reference sequence). The CDR3 bases are TGTGCCAGCAGTCTCGGACAGGAATATCAAGCTTTCTTT. Translated: CASSLGQEYQAFF. The complete variable domain, with remaining parts taken from reference TRBV7-9 and TRBJ1-1, reads DTGVSQNPRHKITKRGQNVTFRCDPISEHNRLYWYRQTLGQGPEFLTYFQNEAQLEKSRLLSDRFSAERPKGSFSTLEIQRTEQGDSAMYLCASSLGQEYQAFFGQGTRLTVV.

This chain connects TRBV4-3 to TRBJ2-3; D uncertain. Trimming pared 0 bases from V and 2 bases from J, leaving 6 bases between. The CDR3 has 14 residues. Per germline, CDR1 LGHNA and CDR2 YSLEER. The CDR3 spells CASSQDVLTDTQYF. CDR3 nucleotides: TGCGCCAGCAGCCAAGATGTCCTCACAGATACGCAGTATTTT.

The J gene is TRBJ2-7, the V gene TRBV28, with a tentative D call TRBD1 (6 bases). CDR3 length: 13 residues. Per the germline V gene, CDR1 is MDHEN and CDR2 is SYDVKM. The V gene lost 3 bases and the J gene lost 4 bases, with 10 bases spanning the gap. CDR3 region: CASSFQGTYEQYF. CDR3 nucleotide sequence: TGTGCCAGCAGTTTTCAGGGGACGTACGAGCAGTACTTC.

Only a few counts were recorded for this clone. The chain recombines TRBV7-2 with TRBJ2-7; 8 positions match TRBD2. The V gene's germline CDR1 is SGHTA and CDR2 FQGNSA. V shed 5 bases, J shed 8 bases, and the junction held 8 bases outside the gene matches. The CDR3 runs to 13 residues. Here the CDR3 DNA reads TGTGCCAGCAGCCCTGACCGGACTAGCCAGCAGTACTTC. Translation gives CASSPDRTSQQYF.

This chain links TRBV30 with TRBJ1-4; D is undetermined. The CDR3 has 16 amino acids. V was trimmed by 0 bases and J by 8 bases, leaving 19 bases between them. From germline, CDR1 is GTSNPN and CDR2 SVGIG (reference sequence). The CDR3 sequence: CAWSVRFRMGSEKLFF. The CDR3 region has the DNA TGTGCCTGGAGTGTAAGGTTCCGCATGGGGAGCGAAAAACTGTTTTTT. The full variable domain, completed using reference TRBV30 and TRBJ1-4, is SQTIHQWPATLVQPVGSPLSLECTVEGTSNPNLYWYRQAAGRGLQLLFYSVGIGQISSEVPQNLSASRPQDRQFILSSKKLLLSDSGFYLCAWSVRFRMGSEKLFFGSGTQLSVL.

In its sample, this clone was seen a few times. This sequence joins TRBV4-1 and TRBJ1-4, with D uncertain. Per germline, CDR1 MGHRA and CDR2 YSYEKL. V gave up 4 bases and J gave up 3 bases, with 15 bases separating them. This CDR3 is built from 16 residues. CDR3 region: CASSLILPVANEKLFF. CDR3 nucleotide sequence: TGCGCCAGCAGCCTCATATTACCAGTGGCTAATGAAAAACTGTTTTTT.

The chain recombines TRBV9 with TRBJ1-1; no clear D gene. Germline V lookup: CDR1 SGDLS, CDR2 YYNGEE. The CDR3 runs 13 residues. The V end lost 2 bases, the J end lost 1 base, and 6 bases lay between the germline ends. CDR3 sequence (DNA): TGTGCCAGCAGCGTGACAAAGAACACTGAAGCTTTCTTT. Its protein is CASSVTKNTEAFF.

The chain recombines TRBV6-6 with TRBJ2-1; 8 nucleotides align to TRBD2. This CDR3 contains 13 residues. The V gene end was trimmed by 6 bases and the J gene end by 6 bases; junction bases not matched to a gene: 4. Germline V gene data show CDR1 as MNHNY and CDR2 as SVGAGI (reference sequence). The DNA of the CDR3 is TGTGCCAGCAGCGGGGGGGCCGCCAATGAGCAGTTCTTC. Its protein product is CASSGGAANEQFF.

The chain joins TRBV6-6 to TRBJ2-1, with D tentatively TRBD1 (6 bases). This CDR3 spans 15 amino acids. V was trimmed by 0 bases and J by 7 bases, leaving 13 bases between them. Germline V gene lookup returns CDR1 MNHNY and CDR2 SVGAGI (reference sequence). CDR3 amino acids: CASSYSLAGENEQFF. The CDR3 nucleotides are TGTGCCAGCAGTTACTCGTTGGCAGGGGAGAATGAGCAGTTCTTC.

In this sample, this clone turned up a few times. This chain links TRBV6-5 with TRBJ2-7, with TRBD1 identical over 9 bases. This CDR3 contains 14 residues. V lost 6 bases, J lost 0 bases, and 3 bases stayed unmatched. Germline V gives CDR1 MNHEY, CDR2 SVGAGI. Here the CDR3 reads CASSPGQGSYEQYF. The CDR3 DNA reads as TGTGCCAGCAGCCCGGGACAGGGCTCCTACGAGCAGTACTTC.

This chain connects TRBV4-1 to TRBJ1-4; D unclear. There are 16 residues in the CDR3. V was pared by 5 bases and J by 6 bases, with 19 bases between. CDR1 and CDR2 from the germline V gene are MGHRA and YSYEKL. This CDR3 is CASSYRPEGVHEKLFF. The CDR3 region has the DNA TGCGCCAGCAGCTACCGACCGGAGGGAGTTCATGAAAAACTGTTTTTT.

This clone was picked up a small number of times. The chain has TRBV28 and TRBJ1-6, with D possibly TRBD1 on 6 matching bases. The CDR3 contains 12 residues. V was cut by 6 bases and J by 10 bases, with 10 bases left in between. Germline CDR1 is MDHEN and CDR2 is SYDVKM. CDR3 sequence: CASRPTGSPLHF. The CDR3 coding sequence is TGTGCCAGCAGGCCTACAGGGTCACCCCTCCACTTT.

The CDR3 here is CSVEDEETGVSGANVLTF. Here the CDR3 DNA reads TGCAGCGTTGAAGATGAAGAAACAGGGGTCTCTGGGGCCAACGTCCTGACTTTC. The chain combines TRBV29-1 with TRBJ2-6; 7 bases are a match to TRBD1. J was trimmed by 0 bases and V by 0 bases; bases with no gene match: 8. The germline V gene encodes CDR1 SQVTM and CDR2 ANQGSEA. The CDR3 loop spans 18 amino acids.

V is TRBV4-1 and J is TRBJ1-1; D gene uncertain. The CDR3 has 12 amino acids. Germline assignment: CDR1 MGHRA and CDR2 YSYEKL. The germline V and J ends were trimmed by 4 bases and 1 base, with 4 bases remaining between them. CDR3 DNA: TGCGCCAGCAGCCTCAGGAACACTGAAGCTTTCTTT. Translation gives CASSLRNTEAFF.

The rearrangement links TRBV27 to TRBJ1-1; 11 bases are a match to TRBD1. V shed 7 bases and J 4 bases; nucleotides not matched to a gene: 8. This CDR3 spans 15 amino acids. From germline, CDR1 is MNHEY and CDR2 SMNVEV (reference sequence). The CDR3 spells CASNKRTGGGTEAFF. The CDR3, as DNA: TGTGCCAGCAATAAACGGACAGGGGGCGGCACTGAAGCTTTCTTT.

This chain links TRBV6-5 with TRBJ2-3; a possible D gene is TRBD1 (6 bases). Trimming shortened V by 3 bases and J by 2 bases, and 12 bases separated the two germline ends. CDR3 length: 15 amino acids. Germline V gene data show CDR1 as MNHEY and CDR2 as SVGAGI. The DNA for the CDR3 is TGTGCCAGCAGTTATCAGGGGATGTACACAGATACGCAGTATTTT. This sequence encodes CASSYQGMYTDTQYF.

On this clone itself: The same CDR3 can be traced to other DNA sequences in this sample. The chain couples TRBV18 to TRBJ1-2; TRBD1 matches 7 bases. This CDR3 has 13 amino acids. J was trimmed by 4 bases and V by 3 bases; bases with no gene match: 2. CDR1 and CDR2 (germline): KGHSH, LQKENI. CDR3 coding DNA: TGTGCCAGCTCACCGGACAGGAGCTATGGCTACACCTTC. Residues: CASSPDRSYGYTF. Supplemented by reference TRBV18 and TRBJ1-2, the full variable domain reads NAGVMQNPRHLVRRRGQEARLRCSPMKGHSHVYWYRQLPEEGLKFMVYLQKENIIDESGMPKERFSAEFPKEGPSILRIQQVVRGDSAAYFCASSPDRSYGYTFGSGTRLTVV.

The chain combines TRBV4-3 with TRBJ1-1; D is perhaps TRBD1 (5 bases). The length of the CDR3 is 16 residues. Per germline, CDR1 LGHNA and CDR2 YSLEER. Trimming pared 4 bases from V and 4 bases from J, leaving 19 bases between. CDR3 sequence reads: CASSRGVVRGTTEAFF. CDR3 bases: TGCGCCAGCAGCCGGGGCGTGGTCCGAGGCACCACTGAAGCTTTCTTT.

This rearrangement joins TRBV29-1 to TRBJ2-6, with 12 bases lining up with TRBD1. The germline V gene has CDR1 SQVTM and CDR2 ANQGSEA. V trimming: 2 bases; J trimming: 0 bases; junction bases outside the gene matches: 8. The CDR3 covers 19 residues. The CDR3 nucleotides are TGCAGCGTTGAAAACAGTAGGGGACAGGGGGCCTCTGGGGCCAACGTCCTGACTTTC. Its protein is CSVENSRGQGASGANVLTF.